A single sample gave rise to the 30 T cell receptor beta chains below, sequenced in a study of T cells in Graves' hyperthyroidism and ophthalmopathy. Amplification of TCR beta CDR3 regions used RNA as the template. First-round RT-PCR targeting the TCR CDR3 was performed with the HTBI primer set. TCRdb analysed the multiplex PCR reads with MiXCR anew, one entry per CDR3 protein. The sample has about 130,000 distinct CDR3 sequences, roughly a fifth seen once. Sequencing was carried out using blood. The origin of the receptors is a woman in her 50s with Graves' hyperthyroidism that later progressed to Graves' ophthalmopathy.

This clonotype was recorded many times. The chain combines TRBV18 with TRBJ2-7; 7 bases are shared with TRBD2. The germline CDR1 and CDR2 sequences are KGHSH and LQKENI. This CDR3 is built from 14 residues. J lost 3 bases, V lost 2 bases, and 4 bases had no gene match. CDR3 protein: CASSPRGRVYEQYF. DNA for the CDR3: TGTGCCAGCTCACCAAGAGGGAGGGTCTACGAGCAGTACTTC.

This clonotype was counted at least ten times. The chain couples TRBV12-3 or TRBV12-4 to TRBJ1-5; maybe TRBD1 (5 bases). Trimming left V 3 bases short and J 1 base short, with 10 bases between. The CDR3 extends over 15 amino acids. In DNA, the CDR3 is TGTGCCAGCAGTTTCGGGGCCGAAAGCAATCAGCCCCAGCATTTT. Protein sequence: CASSFGAESNQPQHF.

About this clonotype: This may be a read error, as it is one base from a much larger clone. The genes are TRBV2 and TRBJ1-2; the D is unclear. This CDR3 comprises 12 residues. Germline V gene lookup returns CDR1 SNHLY and CDR2 FYNNEI. V lost 4 bases and J lost 6, with 9 bases in between. This chain's CDR3 is CASSGLSHGYTF. The CDR3 DNA follows: TGTGCCAGCAGTGGACTCTCGCATGGCTACACCTTC.

The CDR3 DNA reads as TGTGCCAGCAGCGTAACGTACCAAGAGACCCAGTACTTC. Amino acid sequence: CASSVTYQETQYF. J is TRBJ2-5 and V is TRBV28; D ambiguous. The CDR3 sequence is 13 residues long. Germline V gene lookup returns CDR1 MDHEN and CDR2 SYDVKM. Trimming cost V 6 bases and J 0 bases, with 8 bases left between them.

V gene TRBV20-1 combines with J gene TRBJ2-5; perhaps TRBD2 as D (7 bases). V lost 0 bases and J lost 6, with 17 bases in between. The germline CDR1 and CDR2 sequences are DFQATT and SNEGSKA (reference sequence). This CDR3 has 15 amino acids. CDR3 protein: CSARDPRGGVKTQYF. The CDR3, as DNA: TGCAGTGCTAGAGATCCCCGCGGGGGCGTAAAGACCCAGTACTTC.

This clonotype came up many times. The rearrangement joins TRBV20-1 to TRBJ2-7, with 7 positions matching TRBD2. This CDR3 has 15 amino acids. Trimming took 4 bases from V and 6 from J; bases not matched to a gene: 15. Germline V gene data show CDR1 as DFQATT and CDR2 as SNEGSKA (reference sequence). This CDR3 is CSATREGRAGLEQYF. The CDR3 nucleotides read TGCAGTGCTACAAGGGAGGGAAGAGCGGGACTCGAGCAGTACTTC.

In this sample, this clonotype turned up many times. The chain has TRBV18 and TRBJ2-7, with D maybe TRBD2 (5 bases). Germline V gene data show CDR1 as KGHSH and CDR2 as LQKENI. This CDR3 is 17 amino acids long. Trimming removed 0 bases from V and 2 bases from J, with 17 bases in between. The CDR3 loop reads CASSPPSPAGAPYEQYF. CDR3 nucleotide sequence: TGTGCCAGCTCACCACCTTCCCCGGCGGGTGCGCCCTACGAGCAGTACTTC.

This clonotype was seen at least ten times. The V call is TRBV20-1, the J call TRBJ2-7; D ambiguous. This CDR3 region has 13 residues. V was cut by 0 bases and J by 2 bases, with 8 bases left in between. Germline loops: CDR1 DFQATT, CDR2 SNEGSKA (reference sequence). CDR3 protein: CSARDDTTYEQYF. CDR3 nucleotides: TGCAGTGCTAGAGATGACACAACCTACGAGCAGTACTTC.

This clonotype was recorded at least ten times. The rearrangement joins TRBV27 to TRBJ2-7; 15 bases are a match to TRBD2. CDR3 length: 15 residues. The germline V gene has CDR1 MNHEY and CDR2 SMNVEV (reference sequence). Trimming removed 4 bases from V and 3 bases from J; junction bases left unmatched: 1. The CDR3 nucleotides are TGTGCCAGCAGTTCGGGACTAGCGGGAGGCTACGAGCAGTACTTC. Encoded protein: CASSSGLAGGYEQYF.

CDR3 DNA sequence: TGTGCCAGCAGTTTAGTAGGGAAGGCTTTCTTT. It encodes CASSLVGKAFF. This chain joins TRBV12-3 or TRBV12-4 and TRBJ1-1; no clear D. The V gene lost 1 base and the J gene lost 11 bases, with 8 bases spanning the gap. The CDR3 is 11 residues long.

In its sample, this clonotype was seen many times. The V call is TRBV6-6, the J call TRBJ2-1; D possibly matches TRBD1 or TRBD2 (5 bases each). V was clipped by 0 bases and J by 8 bases, with 5 bases between them. The CDR3 is 12 amino acids. Looked up from germline, CDR1 is MNHNY and CDR2 is SVGAGI (reference sequence). The CDR3 nucleotides are TGTGCCAGCAGTTACTCGGGGGATGAGCAGTTCTTC. Encoded protein: CASSYSGDEQFF.

This clonotype came up many times. The gene calls are TRBV20-1 and TRBJ1-1; TRBD1 is a possible D gene (6 bases). The CDR3 is 16 amino acids. Looked up from germline, CDR1 is DFQATT and CDR2 is SNEGSKA (reference sequence). Trimming cost V 0 bases and J 0 bases, with 14 bases left between them. Here the CDR3 reads CSARDKGTLMNTEAFF. The CDR3, as DNA: TGCAGTGCTAGAGATAAAGGGACATTAATGAACACTGAAGCTTTCTTT.

This clonotype was observed at least ten times. This chain connects TRBV5-4 to TRBJ1-1; D is ambiguous. The CDR3 has 13 residues. Per the germline V gene, CDR1 is SGHNT and CDR2 is YYREEE (reference sequence). Trimming left V 0 bases short and J 8 bases short, with 11 bases between. This chain's CDR3 is CASSLVGRREAFF. DNA of the CDR3: TGTGCCAGCAGCTTGGTGGGGAGGAGGGAAGCTTTCTTT. Full variable domain (outside the CDR3, taken from reference TRBV5-4 and TRBJ1-1): ETGVTQSPTHLIKTRGQQVTLRCSSQSGHNTVSWYQQALGQGPQFIFQYYREEENGRGNFPPRFSGLQFPNYSSELNVNALELDDSALYLCASSLVGRREAFFGQGTRLTVV.

In its sample, this clonotype was seen once. The chain has TRBV29-1 and TRBJ2-3; 8 nucleotides agree with TRBD1. Per germline, CDR1 SQVTM and CDR2 ANQGSEA. The CDR3 is made up of 15 amino acids. V shed 4 bases, J shed 4 bases, and the junction held 10 bases outside the gene matches. CDR3 loop: CSVVGGQGFADTQYF. The CDR3 DNA follows: TGCAGCGTTGTAGGCGGACAGGGATTCGCAGATACGCAGTATTTT.

This clonotype was counted at least ten times. The chain links TRBV2 to TRBJ2-3; 7 nucleotides agree with TRBD2. Looked up from germline, CDR1 is SNHLY and CDR2 is FYNNEI. This CDR3 spans 14 amino acids. Germline trimming cut 11 bases from V and 4 bases from J; bases unmatched to any gene: 12. CDR3 in DNA: TGTGCCCGGGGGGTAGGATTGGGAGCAGATACGCAGTATTTT. It encodes CARGVGLGADTQYF. The full variable domain, its missing parts supplied by reference TRBV2 and TRBJ2-3, is EPEVTQTPSHQVTQMGQEVILRCVPISNHLYFYWYRQILGQKVEFLVSFYNNEISEKSEIFDDQFSVERPDGSNFTLKIRSTKLEDSAMYFCARGVGLGADTQYFGPGTRLTVL.

The gene calls are TRBV11-2 and TRBJ1-3, with unresolved D. The CDR3 has 15 residues. CDR1 and CDR2 (germline): SGHAT, FQNNGV. The V and J ends lost 1 base and 0 bases respectively, with 7 bases between them. The CDR3, as DNA: TGTGCCAGCAGCTTAGCGACAAACTCTGGAAACACCATATATTTT. The encoded protein is CASSLATNSGNTIYF.

The J gene is TRBJ2-6, the V gene TRBV28, with D perhaps matching TRBD1 (5 bases). V lost 5 bases and J 0 bases, leaving 8 bases between the germline ends. The CDR3 has 15 residues. In germline, CDR1 is MDHEN, CDR2 SYDVKM. This CDR3 is CASSVTGSGANVLTF. The DNA for the CDR3 is TGTGCCAGCAGTGTCACAGGCTCTGGGGCCAACGTCCTGACTTTC.

This clonotype appeared many times. The chain employs TRBV27 and TRBJ2-7; a possible D gene is TRBD1 (6 bases). The CDR3 spans 14 residues. Trimming stripped 4 bases from V and 6 bases from J, with 16 bases between. Germline V gene sequence: CDR1 MNHEY, CDR2 SMNVEV (reference sequence). CDR3 bases: TGTGCCAGCAGTTCCGGGACACCGTTCGGCGAGCAGTACTTC. It encodes CASSSGTPFGEQYF.

The table lists this clonotype with a few counts. The J gene is TRBJ1-3, the V gene TRBV7-6; D remains unclear. Germline CDR1 reads SGHVS; CDR2 reads FNYEAQ. This CDR3 has 17 residues. The germline V and J ends were trimmed by 1 base and 0 bases, with 13 bases remaining between them. CDR3 residues: CASSLGLQRSSGNTIYF. CDR3 DNA: TGTGCCAGCAGCTTAGGTCTGCAGCGGAGCTCTGGAAACACCATATATTTT.

The chain is built from TRBV7-6 and TRBJ1-1; 10 bases line up with TRBD1. The junction had 4 bases not matched to a gene; V was cut back by 1 base and J by 5 bases. Germline V lookup: CDR1 SGHVS, CDR2 FNYEAQ. The CDR3 has 15 residues. CDR3 nucleotide sequence: TGTGCCAGCAGCTTAGAAGGGACAGGGGAAACTGAAGCTTTCTTT. This sequence encodes CASSLEGTGETEAFF.

The chain joins TRBV7-2 to TRBJ2-2, with 9 bases that match TRBD2. Per the germline V gene, CDR1 is SGHTA and CDR2 is FQGNSA. The junction had 8 bases not matched to a gene; V was cut back by 9 bases and J by 3 bases. The CDR3 covers 15 residues. The CDR3 DNA is TGTGCCAGTAGTATCCGACTAGCGGACACCGGGGAGCTGTTTTTT. Amino acids: CASSIRLADTGELFF.

This sequence joins TRBV28 and TRBJ2-7, with 10 nucleotides matching TRBD2. CDR1 is MDHEN, CDR2 SYDVKM, per germline. V dropped 6 bases and J dropped 6; count of bases not matched to a gene: 14. The CDR3 is 16 amino acids. CDR3 DNA sequence: TGTGCCAGCAGCACACGGTTAGCGGGGGGTAGAATCGAGCAGTACTTC. As protein: CASSTRLAGGRIEQYF. Full variable domain (rest looked up from reference TRBV28 and TRBJ2-7): DVKVTQSSRYLVKRTGEKVFLECVQDMDHENMFWYRQDPGLGLRLIYFSYDVKMKEKGDIPEGYSVSREKKERFSLILESASTNQTSMYLCASSTRLAGGRIEQYFGPGTRLTVT.

The rearrangement uses TRBV10-3 and TRBJ1-3; D gene ambiguous. Germline assignment: CDR1 ENHRY and CDR2 SYGVKD. The CDR3 totals 12 residues. Trimming took off 10 bases at V and 1 base at J, with 8 bases between the two ends. The CDR3 DNA follows: TGTGCCAGCGGACCTTCTGGAAACACCATATATTTT. The encoded protein is CASGPSGNTIYF.

This clonotype was observed many times. The genes are TRBV5-1 and TRBJ2-1, with 9 bases matching TRBD1. J lost 9 bases, V lost 3 bases, and 7 bases had no gene match. CDR3 length equals 14 residues. Germline V gene sequence: CDR1 SGHRS, CDR2 YFSETQ. CDR3 DNA: TGCGCCAGCAGCTCCTCGGGACAGGGATTTGAGCAGTTCTTC. Its translation is CASSSSGQGFEQFF.

The gene calls are TRBV10-3 and TRBJ1-3, with D perhaps matching TRBD1 (5 bases). V shed 2 bases and J shed 6 bases, with 11 bases lying between them. CDR1 ENHRY and CDR2 SYGVKD come from the germline V gene. This CDR3 is 14 amino acids long. This CDR3 reads CAISEQGLENTIYF. The DNA for the CDR3 is TGTGCCATCAGTGAGCAGGGTCTAGAAAACACCATATATTTT.

This clonotype was detected only a few times. This chain links TRBV2 with TRBJ1-1, with 8 bases matching TRBD1. After removal of 6 bases from V and 3 bases from J, the junction contained 6 bases not matched to a gene. CDR1 is SNHLY and CDR2 is FYNNEI in the germline V gene. The CDR3 covers 14 residues. The CDR3 region has the DNA TGTGCCAGCAGGGGGACCAGGGGGCACACTGAAGCTTTCTTT. Translation: CASRGTRGHTEAFF.

The genes are TRBV29-1 and TRBJ2-7, with a possible D match to TRBD1 (5 bases). The CDR3 is 12 amino acids. Germline CDR1 reads SQVTM; CDR2 reads ANQGSEA. Trimming shortened V by 3 bases and J by 1 base, and 7 bases separated the two germline ends. The CDR3 DNA is TGCAGCGTTGATCAGGGTTCCTACGAGCAGTACTTC. Translation: CSVDQGSYEQYF.

This clonotype has at least ten counts. The chain joins TRBV5-1 to TRBJ2-1; 8 bases map to TRBD2. The CDR3 extends over 16 amino acids. CDR1 is SGHRS and CDR2 is YFSETQ in the germline V gene. The V segment lost 0 bases and the J segment 3 bases; nucleotides outside the gene matches: 5. The CDR3 protein is CASSLAPSGGYNEQFF. In DNA, the CDR3 is TGCGCCAGCAGCTTGGCCCCGAGCGGGGGCTACAATGAGCAGTTCTTC. Complete variable domain (other parts from reference TRBV5-1 and TRBJ2-1): KAGVTQTPRYLIKTRGQQVTLSCSPISGHRSVSWYQQTPGQGLQFLFEYFSETQRNKGNFPGRFSGRQFSNSRSEMNVSTLELGDSALYLCASSLAPSGGYNEQFFGPGTRLTVL.

This clonotype has more than one count but fewer than ten. This chain uses TRBV28 with TRBJ2-5; tentatively, D is TRBD2 (5 bases). The CDR3 is made up of 13 amino acids. Trimming pared 9 bases from V and 1 base from J, leaving 12 bases between. In germline, CDR1 is MDHEN, CDR2 SYDVKM. In DNA, the CDR3 is TGTGCCAGTAGTATCCGGGGCCAAGAGACCCAGTACTTC. Protein product: CASSIRGQETQYF.

The rearrangement uses TRBV29-1 and TRBJ1-1, with D tentatively TRBD1 (6 bases). Trimming stripped 2 bases from V and 7 bases from J, with 14 bases between. Germline V gene data show CDR1 as SQVTM and CDR2 as ANQGSEA. The CDR3 loop spans 13 amino acids. The CDR3 loop is CSVERGARGEAFF. The DNA of the CDR3 is TGCAGCGTTGAACGGGGGGCGCGAGGTGAAGCTTTCTTT.